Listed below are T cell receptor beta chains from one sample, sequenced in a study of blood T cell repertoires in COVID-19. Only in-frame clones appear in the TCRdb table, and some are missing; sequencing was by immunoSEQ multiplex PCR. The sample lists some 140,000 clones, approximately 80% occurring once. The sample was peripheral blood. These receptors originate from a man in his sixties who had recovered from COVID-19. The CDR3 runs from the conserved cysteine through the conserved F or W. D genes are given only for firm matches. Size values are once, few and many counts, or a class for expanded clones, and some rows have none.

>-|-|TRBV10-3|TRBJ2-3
TGTGCCATCACCCAGACAGGCACAGATACGCAGTATTTT
CAITQTGTDTQYF
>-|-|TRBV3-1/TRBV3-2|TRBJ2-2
TGTGCCAGCAGCCGGTTCCGGGGGACCGGGGAGCTGTTTTTT
CASSRFRGTGELFF
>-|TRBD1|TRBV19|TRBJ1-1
TGTGCCAGTAGTAGGGGACAGACGACTGAAGCTTTCTTT
CASSRGQTTEAFF
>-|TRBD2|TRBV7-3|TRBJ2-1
TGTGCCAGCAGCTCGCTAGCGGGGTCCGGTTTCCATGAGCAGTTCTTC
CASSSLAGSGFHEQFF
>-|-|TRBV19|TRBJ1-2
TGTGCCAGTAGGGAACAGGGCGACTATGGCTACACCTTC
CASREQGDYGYTF
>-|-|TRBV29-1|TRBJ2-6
TGCAGCGTTGGGCCTAGCGCTGGGGCCAACGTCCTGACTTTC
CSVGPSAGANVLTF
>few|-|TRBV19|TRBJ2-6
TGTGCCAGTAGTATAATACAGGGTGGGGCCAACGTCCTGACTTTC
CASSIIQGGANVLTF
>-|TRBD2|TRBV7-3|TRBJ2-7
TGTGCCAGCAGTATAGCGGGAGGAGGCTCCTACGAGCAGTACTTC
CASSIAGGGSYEQYF
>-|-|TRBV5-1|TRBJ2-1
TGCGCCAGCAGGGCCGGACTGGTAGACAATGAGCAGTTCTTC
CASRAGLVDNEQFF
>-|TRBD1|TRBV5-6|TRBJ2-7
TGTGCCAGCAGCTTCCCAGGGGGTTCCTACGAGCAGTACTTC
CASSFPGGSYEQYF
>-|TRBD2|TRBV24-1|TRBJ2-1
TGTGCCACCAGTGATTTGCGGGGGGGGAGGACAGCTTACAATGAGCAGTTCTTC
CATSDLRGGRTAYNEQFF
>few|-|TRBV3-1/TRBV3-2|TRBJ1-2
TGTGCCAGCAGCCAAGCTTCCTATGGCTACACCTTC
CASSQASYGYTF
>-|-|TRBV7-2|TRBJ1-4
TGTGCCAGCAGCTTAGCTGGGGCTAACGAAAAACTGTTTTTT
CASSLAGANEKLFF
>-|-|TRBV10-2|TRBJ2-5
TGCGCCAGCAGTGAAAACAGGCAAGAGACCCAGTACTTC
CASSENRQETQYF
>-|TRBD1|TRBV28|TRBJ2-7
TGTGCCAGCTCGACAGGGGGCTACGAGCAGTACTTC
CASSTGGYEQYF
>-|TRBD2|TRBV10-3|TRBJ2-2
TGTGCCACCAGGACTAGCGGGAACACCGGGGAGCTGTTTTTT
CATRTSGNTGELFF
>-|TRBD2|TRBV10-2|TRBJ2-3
TGCGCCAGCAGTGAGTCGAAAGTACTAGCGGGGGCCGTCGGGGATACGCAGTATTTT
CASSESKVLAGAVGDTQYF
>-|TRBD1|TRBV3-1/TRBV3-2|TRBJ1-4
TGTGCCAGCAGCCAAAGACAGGGTCATGAAAAACTGTTTTTT
CASSQRQGHEKLFF
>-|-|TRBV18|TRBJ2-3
TGTGCCAGCTCACCACAGCAGGGCGCCAGAGATACGCAGTATTTT
CASSPQQGARDTQYF
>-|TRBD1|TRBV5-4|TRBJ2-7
TGTGCCAGCAGCGAGGGACAGGGTACCTACGAGCAGTACTTC
CASSEGQGTYEQYF
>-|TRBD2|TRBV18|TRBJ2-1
TGTGCCAGCTCACCGGGGGGGGATCGGCGCAATGAGCAGTTCTTC
CASSPGGDRRNEQFF
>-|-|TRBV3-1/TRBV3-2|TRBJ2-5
TGTGCCAGCAGCCAAGTGGCCATCCAAGAGACCCAGTACTTC
CASSQVAIQETQYF
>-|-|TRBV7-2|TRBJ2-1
TGTGCCAGCAGCACAGAAGGGACTCACCGGGCCGCTGAGCAGTTCTTC
CASSTEGTHRAAEQFF
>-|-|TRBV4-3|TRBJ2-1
TGCGCCAGCAGCGACTCGGGCCGGGGGGCCCGGAATGAGCAGTTCTTC
CASSDSGRGARNEQFF
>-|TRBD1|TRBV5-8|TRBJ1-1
TGTGCCAGCAGCCTGCCGGGACAGGGGCTCCACATGAACACTGAAGCTTTCTTT
CASSLPGQGLHMNTEAFF
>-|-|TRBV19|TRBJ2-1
TGTGCCAGTAGTATAGGGACTACGCAGTTCTTC
CASSIGTTQFF
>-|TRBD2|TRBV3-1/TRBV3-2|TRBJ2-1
TGTGCCAGCAGCCAGATGACTAGCGGCAATGAGCAGTTCTTC
CASSQMTSGNEQFF
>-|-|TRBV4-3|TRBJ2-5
TGCGCCAGCAGCCAGACAGGCTACCAAGAGACCCAGTACTTC
CASSQTGYQETQYF
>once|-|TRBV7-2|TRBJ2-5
TGTGCCAGCAGCTCGGACCCGGGGGAGGAGACCCAGTACTTC
CASSSDPGEETQYF
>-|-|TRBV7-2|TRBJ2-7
TGTGCCAGCAGCTTAGCGAATGCAGGCCACTACGAGCAGTACTTC
CASSLANAGHYEQYF
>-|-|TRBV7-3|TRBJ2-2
TGTGCCAGCAGCCCCCGGAGGGCGAACACCGGGGAGCTGTTTTTT
CASSPRRANTGELFF
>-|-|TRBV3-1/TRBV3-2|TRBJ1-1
TGTGCCAGCAGCCAAGGGAGGGCAGGGACTGAAGCTTTCTTT
CASSQGRAGTEAFF
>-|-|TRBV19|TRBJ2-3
TGTGCCAGTAGTCTGACAGATACGCAGTATTTT
CASSLTDTQYF
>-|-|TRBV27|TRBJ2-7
TGTGCCAGCAGGACCGGAGTAGCGAGGTCCTACGAGCAGTACTTC
CASRTGVARSYEQYF
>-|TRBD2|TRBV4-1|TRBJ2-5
TGCGCCAGCAGCCAAGATTTGACTAGCGGGGGGCGGCCGACCCAGTACTTC
CASSQDLTSGGRPTQYF